This T cell receptor (beta chain) is from a study of T-cell reconstitution after alpha-beta-depleted transplantation in children. Study observations and caveats: From surviving recipient T cells and thymic progenitors came the high day-60 TCRbeta diversity observed in some patients. Reportedly, only several hundred clones from non-depleted graft cells drove alpha-beta T-cell counts at about two months. Newly produced T cells mostly accounted for T-cell counts and diversity one year post-transplant.

The table lists this clonotype with a few counts. Its matching antigen is unknown. V was pared by 0 bases and J by 5 bases, with 10 bases between. This CDR3 is built from 15 residues. Looked up from germline, CDR1 is LNHNV and CDR2 is YYDKDF (reference sequence). Construction of the TCRbeta library involved unique molecular identifiers. A single record per CDR3 protein comes from TCRdb applying MiXCR to the PCR reads. The sample lists about 980,000 distinct CDR3 sequences; roughly 29% were seen once. The sequencing here drew on PBMCs, mostly from graft donor cells, taken 360 days after TCRalphabeta/CD19-depleted stem cell transplant. J is TRBJ2-2 and V is TRBV15; D gene ambiguous. This receptor was taken from a boy under three years old who had a stem cell transplant for SCID, so the T cells may come from the graft donor. CDR3 amino acids: CATSRESIGTGELFF. CDR3 DNA: TGTGCCACCAGCAGAGAGAGTATTGGAACCGGGGAGCTGTTTTTT. Using reference TRBV15 and TRBJ2-2 for the parts outside the CDR3, the full variable domain is DAMVIQNPRYQVTQFGKPVTLSCSQTLNHNVMYWYQQKSSQAPKLLFHYYDKDFNNEADTPDNFQSRRPNTSFCFLDIRSPGLGDTAMYLCATSRESIGTGELFFGEGSRLTVL.